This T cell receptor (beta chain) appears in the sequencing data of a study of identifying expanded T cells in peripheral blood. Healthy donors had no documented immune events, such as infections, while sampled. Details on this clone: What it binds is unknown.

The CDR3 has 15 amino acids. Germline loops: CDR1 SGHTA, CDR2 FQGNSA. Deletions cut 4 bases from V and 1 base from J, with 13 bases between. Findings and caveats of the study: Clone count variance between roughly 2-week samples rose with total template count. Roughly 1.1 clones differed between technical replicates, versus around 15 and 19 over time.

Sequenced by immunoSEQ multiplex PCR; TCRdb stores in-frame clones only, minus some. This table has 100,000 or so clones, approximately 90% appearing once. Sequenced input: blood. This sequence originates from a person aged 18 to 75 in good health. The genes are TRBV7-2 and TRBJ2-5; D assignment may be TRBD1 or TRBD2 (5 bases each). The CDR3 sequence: CASSSQVGTQETQYF. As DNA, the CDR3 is TGTGCCAGCAGCTCCCAGGTGGGGACCCAAGAGACCCAGTACTTC.